These 7 T cell receptor beta chains came from one sample sequenced in a study of blood T cell repertoires in COVID-19. The repertoire was sequenced with immunoSEQ multiplex PCR; TCRdb's copy has only in-frame clones and lacks some. The sample shows roughly 200,000 clones, around 80% of them seen only once. Material for sequencing was peripheral blood. The receptors shown here come from a woman aged 55-69 years with COVID-19, enrolled during active disease.

This clone was seen a handful of times. Other nucleotide sequences from this sample produce the same CDR3. This sequence joins TRBV5-1 and TRBJ1-3; D gene uncertain. With 0 bases removed from V and 0 bases from J, the gap between germline ends came to 7 bases. Germline V CDR1 and CDR2: SGHRS, YFSETQ. The CDR3 runs to 15 residues. The CDR3 nucleotides are TGCGCCAGCAGCTTGGGGCAGTTCTCTGGAAACACCATATATTTT. Protein product: CASSLGQFSGNTIYF.

V and J are TRBV7-3 and TRBJ2-1; a weak D match, TRBD2 (5 bases). Germline assignment: CDR1 SGHTA and CDR2 FQGTGA. The CDR3 has 14 residues. V gave up 1 base and J gave up 4 bases, with 8 bases separating them. CDR3 loop: CASSLSGGYNEQFF. CDR3 in DNA: TGTGCCAGCAGCTTAAGCGGAGGTTACAATGAGCAGTTCTTC.

The J gene is TRBJ2-1, the V gene TRBV7-6; no clear D. The V end lost 6 bases, the J end lost 0 bases, and 15 bases lay between the germline ends. From germline, CDR1 is SGHVS and CDR2 FNYEAQ. This CDR3 is built from 16 residues. In DNA, the CDR3 is TGTGCCAGCAGTCCGCGGCTGACTCGCTCCTACAATGAGCAGTTCTTC. This translates into CASSPRLTRSYNEQFF.

For the CDR3, the DNA is TGTGCCAGCAGCGCGGGGGGCGCGAACACCGGGGAGCTGTTTTTT. Amino acid sequence: CASSAGGANTGELFF. The V and J genes are TRBV9 and TRBJ2-2, with D possibly being TRBD2 (7 bases). The germline gives CDR1 SGDLS, CDR2 YYNGEE. The CDR3 has 15 residues. V was cut by 3 bases and J by 0 bases, with 9 bases left in between.

The chain links TRBV2 to TRBJ2-5, with 12 bases matching TRBD2. The length of the CDR3 is 17 residues. The germline gives CDR1 SNHLY, CDR2 FYNNEI. V lost 6 bases to trimming and J lost 10 bases; unmatched junction nucleotides: 18. DNA for the CDR3: TGTGCCAGCAGAACAGGAACTAGGACTAGCGGGAATGAGGGCCAGTACTTC. Its translation is CASRTGTRTSGNEGQYF.

V and J are TRBV6-6 and TRBJ1-6; the D gene is possibly TRBD1 (6 bases). V was shortened by 10 bases and J by 8 bases, with 18 bases between the two germline ends. In germline, CDR1 is MNHNY, CDR2 SVGAGI (reference sequence). This CDR3 comprises 14 residues. CDR3 sequence reads: CATKRGAEDSPLHF. The CDR3 nucleotides are TGTGCCACTAAGCGGGGGGCCGAGGATTCACCCCTCCACTTT.

The CDR3 reads CASSRFGGSARSSYNSPLHF. The DNA for the CDR3 is TGTGCCAGCAGCCGGTTTGGCGGCAGCGCCAGAAGCTCCTATAATTCACCCCTCCACTTT. The V call is TRBV3-1 (or the pseudogene TRBV3-2), the J call TRBJ1-6; D uncertain. This CDR3 is 20 amino acids long. CDR1 is LGHDT, CDR2 YNNKEL, per germline (reference sequence). Trimming took off 4 bases at V and 0 bases at J, with 22 bases between the two ends.